This T cell receptor (beta chain) appears in the sequencing data of a study of blood T cell repertoires in COVID-19. This table comes from immunoSEQ multiplex PCR, and its TCRdb copy is limited to in-frame clones, with some not included. In the table there are about 70,000 clones, about four fifths of which are singletons. This clone was detected a few times. Germline CDR1 is SNHLY and CDR2 is FYNNEI. CDR3 length: 15 amino acids. V lost 4 bases to trimming and J lost 1 base; unmatched junction nucleotides: 3. This clonotype originated in a man aged 70-80 years who had recovered from COVID-19. The chain links TRBV2 to TRBJ2-1; 8 nucleotides line up with TRBD2. Sequenced: peripheral blood. The CDR3 region is CASSGGGLSYNEQFF. CDR3 in DNA: TGTGCCAGCAGTGGCGGGGGGCTATCCTACAATGAGCAGTTCTTC.